This is a list of T cell receptor beta chains from one sample in a study of T cells in narcolepsy. Generated by immunoSEQ multiplex PCR, the TCRdb table keeps only in-frame clones and is missing some. The sample carries about 20,000 clones, 75% to 90% recorded once. The sequenced material came from memory (CD45RA-) CD4+ T cells from blood. The receptors originated from a human donor in good health. The CDR3 runs from the conserved cysteine through the conserved F or W. The D gene is left open where the match is weak. Expanded clones are given a class, and other clones once, few, many or no size at all.

j_gene: TRBJ1-1
len: 13
abundance: -
d_gene: TRBD1
v_gene: TRBV9
CDR3aa: CASSKDRVGWAFF
CDR3nt: TGTGCCAGCAGCAAAGACAGGGTAGGATGGGCTTTCTTT

j_gene: TRBJ2-5
len: 14
abundance: -
d_gene: -
v_gene: TRBV30
CDR3aa: CAWSPHGPGETQYF
CDR3nt: TGTGCCTGGAGTCCACATGGCCCGGGGGAGACCCAGTACTTC

j_gene: TRBJ2-2
len: 14
abundance: few
d_gene: -
v_gene: TRBV27
CDR3aa: CASRRGFNTGELFF
CDR3nt: TGTGCCAGCAGGCGGGGTTTTAACACCGGGGAGCTGTTTTTT

j_gene: TRBJ2-7
len: 14
abundance: -
d_gene: -
v_gene: TRBV5-6
CDR3aa: CASSLGPTTGEQYF
CDR3nt: TGTGCCAGCAGCTTAGGCCCGACGACGGGGGAGCAGTACTTC

j_gene: TRBJ2-4
len: 13
abundance: -
d_gene: -
v_gene: TRBV19
CDR3aa: CASGAGAGNIQYF
CDR3nt: TGTGCCAGCGGGGCGGGGGCCGGAAACATTCAGTACTTC

j_gene: TRBJ1-2
len: 18
abundance: -
d_gene: TRBD1
v_gene: TRBV18
CDR3aa: CASSPLPGTGVIDGGYTF
CDR3nt: TGTGCCAGCTCACCCTTACCGGGGACAGGGGTCATTGATGGGGGCTACACCTTC

j_gene: TRBJ1-2
len: 13
abundance: few
d_gene: -
v_gene: TRBV6-1
CDR3aa: CASSEARRGGYTF
CDR3nt: TGTGCCAGCAGTGAAGCGCGTAGGGGTGGCTACACCTTC

j_gene: TRBJ2-5
len: 15
abundance: -
d_gene: -
v_gene: TRBV5-1
CDR3aa: CASSFYRERQETQYF
CDR3nt: TGCGCCAGCAGCTTTTACCGGGAGCGGCAAGAGACCCAGTACTTC

j_gene: TRBJ1-5
len: 14
abundance: -
d_gene: -
v_gene: TRBV2
CDR3aa: CASRVDSLNQPQHF
CDR3nt: TGTGCCAGCAGAGTTGACAGCCTCAATCAGCCCCAGCATTTT

j_gene: TRBJ2-7
len: 12
abundance: -
d_gene: TRBD1
v_gene: TRBV6-5
CDR3aa: CATGTGGDAQYF
CDR3nt: TGTGCCACGGGGACAGGGGGAGACGCGCAGTACTTC

j_gene: TRBJ1-6
len: 13
abundance: -
d_gene: -
v_gene: TRBV5-1
CDR3aa: CASSLVGGSPLHF
CDR3nt: TGCGCCAGCAGCTTGGTGGGGGGTTCACCCCTCCACTTT

j_gene: TRBJ1-1
len: 12
abundance: -
d_gene: -
v_gene: TRBV30
CDR3aa: CGWSWCNTEAFF
CDR3nt: TGTGGCTGGAGTTGGTGTAACACTGAAGCTTTCTTT

j_gene: TRBJ2-5
len: 15
abundance: once
d_gene: -
v_gene: TRBV9
CDR3aa: CASSVAVGIQETQYF
CDR3nt: TGTGCCAGCAGCGTAGCTGTCGGAATACAAGAGACCCAGTACTTC

j_gene: TRBJ1-2
len: 15
abundance: -
d_gene: -
v_gene: TRBV4-1
CDR3aa: CASSPRDTAAYGYTF
CDR3nt: TGCGCCAGCAGCCCCCGGGACACGGCAGCCTATGGCTACACCTTC

j_gene: TRBJ2-7
len: 12
abundance: -
d_gene: -
v_gene: TRBV7-2
CDR3aa: CASSLGFYEQYF
CDR3nt: TGTGCCAGCAGCTTAGGGTTCTACGAGCAGTACTTC

j_gene: TRBJ1-1
len: 13
abundance: -
d_gene: -
v_gene: TRBV5-6
CDR3aa: CASSLQGPYEAFF
CDR3nt: TGTGCCAGCAGCTTGCAGGGTCCCTATGAAGCTTTCTTT

j_gene: TRBJ1-4
len: 15
abundance: few
d_gene: -
v_gene: TRBV21-1
CDR3aa: CASSDTVHPNEKLFF
CDR3nt: TGTGCCAGCAGCGACACGGTCCACCCTAATGAAAAACTGTTTTTT

j_gene: TRBJ2-1
len: 14
abundance: -
d_gene: TRBD2
v_gene: TRBV29-1
CDR3aa: CSVLAGQGANEQFF
CDR3nt: TGCAGCGTCTTAGCGGGACAAGGGGCCAATGAGCAGTTCTTC

j_gene: TRBJ2-3
len: 14
abundance: -
d_gene: TRBD1
v_gene: TRBV4-2
CDR3aa: CASSQGQGPDTQYF
CDR3nt: TGTGCCAGCAGCCAAGGACAGGGGCCAGATACGCAGTATTTT

j_gene: TRBJ1-2
len: 17
abundance: once
d_gene: -
v_gene: TRBV18
CDR3aa: CASSPNLRASTNYGYTF
CDR3nt: TGTGCCAGCTCACCAAATCTAAGGGCCTCTACTAACTATGGCTACACCTTC

j_gene: TRBJ1-6
len: 13
abundance: -
d_gene: -
v_gene: TRBV7-3
CDR3aa: CASSLEFNSPLHF
CDR3nt: TGTGCCAGCAGCTTGGAATTTAATTCACCCCTCCACTTT

j_gene: TRBJ1-1
len: 11
abundance: -
d_gene: -
v_gene: TRBV6-5
CDR3aa: CASIKGQWAFF
CDR3nt: TGTGCCAGCATCAAAGGACAGTGGGCTTTCTTT

j_gene: TRBJ2-2
len: 16
abundance: -
d_gene: TRBD2
v_gene: TRBV7-7
CDR3aa: CASSRNSGTNTGELFF
CDR3nt: TGTGCTAGCAGCCGAAATAGCGGGACGAACACCGGGGAGCTGTTTTTT

j_gene: TRBJ1-4
len: 15
abundance: -
d_gene: -
v_gene: TRBV4-1
CDR3aa: CASSQGTVANEKLFF
CDR3nt: TGCGCCAGCAGCCAAGGGACCGTCGCTAATGAAAAACTGTTTTTT

j_gene: TRBJ1-5
len: 13
abundance: -
d_gene: -
v_gene: TRBV19
CDR3aa: CASSEQWRQPQHF
CDR3nt: TGTGCCAGTAGCGAACAGTGGCGACAGCCCCAGCATTTT

j_gene: TRBJ2-7
len: 15
abundance: -
d_gene: -
v_gene: TRBV7-8
CDR3aa: CASSLVGGSSYEQYF
CDR3nt: TGTGCCAGCAGCTTAGTTGGAGGGAGCTCCTACGAGCAGTACTTC

j_gene: TRBJ2-7
len: 18
abundance: -
d_gene: -
v_gene: TRBV4-2
CDR3aa: CASSRVSDTSTSSYEQYF
CDR3nt: TGTGCCAGCAGCCGGGTATCAGATACGTCGACTTCATCCTACGAGCAGTACTTC

j_gene: TRBJ2-1
len: 13
abundance: -
d_gene: TRBD2
v_gene: TRBV28
CDR3aa: CASRLASYNEQFF
CDR3nt: TGTGCCAGCAGACTAGCGAGCTACAATGAGCAGTTCTTC

j_gene: TRBJ2-2
len: 16
abundance: -
d_gene: -
v_gene: TRBV2
CDR3aa: CASSKDILRNTGELFF
CDR3nt: TGTGCCAGCAGCAAGGACATACTCAGGAACACCGGGGAGCTGTTTTTT

j_gene: TRBJ1-3
len: 14
abundance: -
d_gene: -
v_gene: TRBV27
CDR3aa: CASRITHSGNTIYF
CDR3nt: TGTGCCAGCAGAATTACCCACTCTGGAAACACCATATATTTT

j_gene: TRBJ1-6
len: 15
abundance: once
d_gene: -
v_gene: TRBV9
CDR3aa: CASSVVGMDNSPLHF
CDR3nt: TGTGCCAGCAGCGTAGTGGGTATGGATAATTCACCCCTCCACTTT

j_gene: TRBJ2-2
len: 12
abundance: -
d_gene: -
v_gene: TRBV5-4
CDR3aa: CASSFSPGELFF
CDR3nt: TGTGCCAGCAGCTTTTCCCCCGGGGAGCTGTTTTTT

j_gene: TRBJ1-6
len: 15
abundance: -
d_gene: -
v_gene: TRBV7-6
CDR3aa: CASSLGQPANSPLHF
CDR3nt: TGTGCCAGCAGCTTAGGGCAGCCTGCGAATTCACCCCTCCACTTT

j_gene: TRBJ2-7
len: 12
abundance: -
d_gene: TRBD1
v_gene: TRBV18
CDR3aa: CASSPGQQEQYF
CDR3nt: TGTGCCAGCTCACCGGGACAGCAAGAGCAGTACTTC

j_gene: TRBJ1-2
len: 14
abundance: -
d_gene: -
v_gene: TRBV6-5
CDR3aa: CASTPGGTYRGYTF
CDR3nt: TGTGCCAGCACTCCCGGGGGGACCTATCGAGGCTACACCTTC

j_gene: TRBJ1-4
len: 16
abundance: -
d_gene: TRBD1
v_gene: TRBV5-4
CDR3aa: CASSGRTGDTNEKLFF
CDR3nt: TGTGCCAGCAGCGGACGGACAGGGGATACTAATGAAAAACTGTTTTTT

j_gene: TRBJ2-1
len: 11
abundance: -
d_gene: -
v_gene: TRBV7-8
CDR3aa: CASSLSTGQFF
CDR3nt: TGTGCCAGCAGCCTTTCCACGGGGCAGTTCTTC

j_gene: TRBJ2-1
len: 11
abundance: -
d_gene: -
v_gene: TRBV27
CDR3aa: CASSFGGEQFF
CDR3nt: TGTGCCAGCAGTTTTGGCGGGGAGCAGTTCTTC

j_gene: TRBJ2-7
len: 13
abundance: -
d_gene: -
v_gene: TRBV6-5
CDR3aa: CASRRSVSYEQYF
CDR3nt: TGTGCCAGCAGACGTAGCGTCTCCTACGAGCAGTACTTC

j_gene: TRBJ1-6
len: 14
abundance: -
d_gene: TRBD1
v_gene: TRBV6-6
CDR3aa: CASSGTAYNSPLHF
CDR3nt: TGTGCCAGCAGTGGGACAGCCTATAATTCACCCCTCCACTTT

j_gene: TRBJ1-5
len: 13
abundance: -
d_gene: -
v_gene: TRBV5-1
CDR3aa: CASSLGHNQPQHF
CDR3nt: TGCGCCAGTTCCTTGGGGCACAATCAGCCCCAGCATTTT

j_gene: TRBJ1-6
len: 17
abundance: -
d_gene: -
v_gene: TRBV30
CDR3aa: CAWLPSGTERNNSPLHF
CDR3nt: TGTGCCTGGCTACCATCCGGGACCGAGAGGAATAATTCACCCCTCCACTTT

j_gene: TRBJ1-4
len: 14
abundance: -
d_gene: TRBD1
v_gene: TRBV2
CDR3aa: CASSKTGLREKLFF
CDR3nt: TGTGCCAGCAGCAAGACAGGGTTGAGAGAAAAACTGTTTTTT

j_gene: TRBJ2-7
len: 16
abundance: few
d_gene: TRBD2
v_gene: TRBV10-3
CDR3aa: CAISVRGGRAGYEQYF
CDR3nt: TGTGCCATCAGTGTTCGGGGGGGCAGGGCAGGGTACGAGCAGTACTTC

j_gene: TRBJ2-1
len: 11
abundance: -
d_gene: -
v_gene: TRBV7-2
CDR3aa: CASSFGPGKFF
CDR3nt: TGTGCCAGCAGCTTCGGACCCGGGAAGTTCTTC

j_gene: TRBJ1-6
len: 14
abundance: -
d_gene: -
v_gene: TRBV5-6
CDR3aa: CASSLAGEGSPLHF
CDR3nt: TGTGCCAGCAGCTTGGCAGGGGAGGGTTCACCCCTCCACTTT

j_gene: TRBJ2-7
len: 15
abundance: -
d_gene: -
v_gene: TRBV6-1
CDR3aa: CASSSYPRGDYEQYF
CDR3nt: TGTGCCAGCAGTTCCTACCCAAGGGGAGACTACGAGCAGTACTTC

j_gene: TRBJ1-5
len: 14
abundance: once
d_gene: TRBD1
v_gene: TRBV30
CDR3aa: CAWSRTGNGQPQHF
CDR3nt: TGTGCCTGGTCTCGGACAGGGAACGGGCAGCCCCAGCATTTT

j_gene: TRBJ1-5
len: 15
abundance: -
d_gene: -
v_gene: TRBV2
CDR3aa: CASSRGFGGNQPQHF
CDR3nt: TGTGCCAGCAGTAGGGGGTTCGGAGGCAATCAGCCCCAGCATTTT

j_gene: TRBJ1-2
len: 12
abundance: -
d_gene: TRBD1
v_gene: TRBV28
CDR3aa: CASSLRRDRAAF
CDR3nt: TGTGCCAGCAGCCTCCGCAGGGACAGAGCCGCCTTC

j_gene: TRBJ2-5
len: 14
abundance: -
d_gene: -
v_gene: TRBV6-5
CDR3aa: CASSPPATRETQYF
CDR3nt: TGTGCCAGCAGTCCGCCTGCCACCCGAGAGACCCAGTACTTC

j_gene: TRBJ2-2
len: 14
abundance: -
d_gene: TRBD1
v_gene: TRBV5-1
CDR3aa: CASTGTGTTGELFF
CDR3nt: TGCGCCAGCACCGGGACAGGGACCACCGGGGAGCTGTTTTTT

j_gene: TRBJ1-1
len: 15
abundance: -
d_gene: TRBD1
v_gene: TRBV6-5
CDR3aa: CASRRDSQKATEAFF
CDR3nt: TGTGCCAGCAGACGGGACAGTCAAAAGGCCACTGAAGCTTTCTTT

j_gene: TRBJ1-1
len: 14
abundance: -
d_gene: -
v_gene: TRBV11-1
CDR3aa: CASSFGAGRSEAFF
CDR3nt: TGTGCCAGCAGCTTTGGGGCAGGACGAAGTGAAGCTTTCTTT

j_gene: TRBJ1-2
len: 18
abundance: -
d_gene: -
v_gene: TRBV9
CDR3aa: CASSVGTPGPLVAEGYTF
CDR3nt: TGTGCCAGCAGCGTCGGAACTCCGGGACCACTTGTGGCGGAAGGCTACACCTTC